This T cell receptor beta chain comes out of a study of OX40 agonist ivuxolimab in advanced cancers. This table comes from immunoSEQ multiplex PCR, and its TCRdb copy is limited to in-frame clones, with some not included. The sample consists of tens of thousands of clones, 70% to 90% of them appearing once. This CDR3 has 17 amino acids. V shed 3 bases and J shed 0 bases, with 18 bases lying between them. CDR1 MDHEN and CDR2 SYDVKM come from the germline V gene. The chain carries TRBV28 and TRBJ2-7; either TRBD1 or TRBD2 may supply D (8 bases each). The receptor's source is an adult with an advanced solid tumor such as melanoma, head and neck, liver or kidney cancer. The material sequenced was CD4+ or CD8+ T cells sorted from blood, taken in a trial of the OX40 agonist ivuxolimab. For the CDR3, the DNA is TGTGCCAGCAGTTTGGAGCGGGGGACAGGCATCTCCTACGAGCAGTACTTC. The encoded protein is CASSLERGTGISYEQYF.